The rows below give T cell receptor beta chains drawn from one sample of a study of T cell repertoires in cytomegalovirus infection. TCRdb reprocessed the reads with MiXCR, giving one entry per CDR3 protein. The sample lists roughly 54,000 distinct CDR3 sequences; approximately 36% were seen once. What these receptors recognize is not known. The sequencing sample was made of PBMCs, sequenced either directly or after in vitro stimulation (not recorded which). The receptors stem from a human donor in good health (CMV status not recorded). Some clones in this sample may be carry-over from other donors' samples. The CDR3 runs from the conserved cysteine through the conserved F or W. D genes are given only for firm matches. Expanded clones are given a class, and other clones once, few, many or no size at all.

j_gene	abundance	len	d_gene	v_gene	CDR3aa	CDR3nt
TRBJ1-1	-	15	-	TRBV5-4	CASREGGQRSTEAFF	TGTGCCAGCAGGGAGGGGGGCCAGAGGAGCACTGAAGCTTTCTTT
TRBJ2-1	-	14	-	TRBV9	CASSPSGAYNEQFF	TGTGCCAGCAGCCCCAGCGGAGCTTACAATGAGCAGTTCTTC
TRBJ1-2	few	16	-	TRBV7-2	CASSLVSTGPNYGYTF	TGTGCCAGCAGCTTAGTTAGCACAGGGCCCAACTATGGCTACACCTTC
TRBJ2-1	-	15	-	TRBV9	CASSVGLGSYNEQFF	TGTGCCAGCAGCGTAGGACTAGGCTCCTACAATGAGCAGTTCTTC
TRBJ2-5	-	14	-	TRBV20-1	CSARDHQGLETQYF	TGCAGTGCTAGAGATCATCAGGGGCTGGAGACCCAGTACTTC
TRBJ2-2	-	14	-	TRBV7-9	CASSLKRYTGELFF	TGTGCCAGCAGCTTAAAACGGTACACCGGGGAGCTGTTTTTT
TRBJ1-4	-	18	-	TRBV7-9	CASSRVGVDSEANEKLFF	TGTGCCAGCAGCCGAGTCGGGGTGGACTCAGAGGCCAATGAAAAACTGTTTTTT
TRBJ2-7	few	14	TRBD2	TRBV12-3/TRBV12-4	CASKLAGGPYEQYF	TGTGCCAGCAAACTAGCGGGAGGGCCCTACGAGCAGTACTTC
TRBJ2-1	-	12	-	TRBV12-3/TRBV12-4	CASSSDFDEQFF	TGTGCCAGCAGTTCGGACTTCGATGAGCAGTTCTTC
TRBJ2-4	many	17	TRBD2	TRBV7-2	CASRLGTSRRLENIQYF	TGTGCCAGCAGACTAGGGACTAGCAGGAGGTTGGAAAACATTCAGTACTTC
TRBJ2-4	few	15	-	TRBV12-5	CASGLVRTAKNIQYF	TGTGCTAGTGGTTTGGTACGGACAGCCAAAAACATTCAGTACTTC
TRBJ2-1	few	14	TRBD2	TRBV19	CASSWGRGLNEQFF	TGTGCCAGTAGTTGGGGGAGGGGTCTCAATGAGCAGTTCTTC
TRBJ2-3	-	15	-	TRBV29-1	CSAEGRQAGVDTQYF	TGCAGCGCGGAGGGCAGACAGGCCGGGGTAGATACGCAGTATTTT
TRBJ2-7	few	15	TRBD2	TRBV18	CASSPRAGELYEQYF	TGTGCCAGCTCACCCCGAGCGGGGGAGCTCTACGAGCAGTACTTC
TRBJ2-1	-	13	TRBD1	TRBV5-6	CATRTGGDNEQFF	TGTGCCACTCGGACAGGAGGCGACAATGAGCAGTTCTTC